A single sample gave rise to the 9 T cell receptor beta chains below, sequenced in a study of shared T cell receptors in the human thymus. Libraries were prepared by immunoSEQ multiplex PCR; TCRdb keeps only in-frame clonotypes and omits some of them. The sample lists hundreds of thousands of clones, 70% to 90% occurring once. The sample was also reused in another study, on human thymus T cells.

Material for sequencing was thymocytes. These receptors were collected from a boy less than two years old with a congenital heart defect.

V is TRBV27 and J is TRBJ2-1; 8 bases are a match to TRBD2. J gave up 2 bases and V 6 bases, and 6 bases lay outside the gene matches. The length of the CDR3 is 15 residues. Germline CDR1 reads MNHEY; CDR2 reads SMNVEV (reference sequence). The CDR3 coding sequence is TGTGCCAGCAGCCTAAGCGGGAGTCCCTACAATGAGCAGTTCTTC. Residues: CASSLSGSPYNEQFF.

The gene calls are TRBV28 and TRBJ2-2, with 7 bases that match TRBD1. CDR1 is MDHEN, CDR2 SYDVKM, per germline. Unmatched junction bases numbered 9, after V lost 6 bases and J lost 5 bases. CDR3 length equals 15 residues. The chain's CDR3 is CASRRTGVRTGELFF. In nucleotides, the CDR3 is TGTGCCAGCAGGCGGACAGGAGTAAGGACCGGGGAGCTGTTTTTT.

This clone occurred once. The genes are TRBV5-1 and TRBJ1-1; D unclear. V lost 0 bases to trimming and J lost 6 bases, with 12 bases between them. Germline CDR1 is SGHRS and CDR2 is YFSETQ. The CDR3 contains 14 residues. The CDR3 nucleotides read TGCGCCAGCAGCTTGGCCGGCAGGAGGGCTGAAGCTTTCTTT. Translating it yields CASSLAGRRAEAFF.

In this sample, this clone turned up a few times. The chain couples TRBV5-4 to TRBJ2-7, with TRBD2 matching 11 bases. Germline loops: CDR1 SGHNT, CDR2 YYREEE (reference sequence). The junction had 3 bases not matched to a gene; V was cut back by 4 bases and J by 3 bases. This CDR3 spans 14 amino acids. CDR3 coding DNA: TGTGCCAGCAGCCCAGGGACTAGCGGCTACGAGCAGTACTTC. Its translation: CASSPGTSGYEQYF.

J is TRBJ2-1 and V is TRBV5-4; 9 positions match TRBD1. The trim removed 5 bases at V and 5 bases at J, leaving 11 bases unmatched. Germline values: CDR1 SGHNT, CDR2 YYREEE (reference sequence). The CDR3 sequence is 16 residues long. CDR3: CASRQGTGMVDNEQFF. In DNA, the CDR3 is TGTGCCAGCAGACAAGGGACAGGGATGGTTGACAATGAGCAGTTCTTC. Using reference TRBV5-4 and TRBJ2-1 for the parts outside the CDR3, the full variable domain is ETGVTQSPTHLIKTRGQQVTLRCSSQSGHNTVSWYQQALGQGPQFIFQYYREEENGRGNFPPRFSGLQFPNYSSELNVNALELDDSALYLCASRQGTGMVDNEQFFGPGTRLTVL.

CDR3 sequence reads: CAWSVSTGSRNQPQHF. DNA for the CDR3: TGTGCCTGGAGTGTATCTACAGGGAGTCGCAATCAGCCCCAGCATTTT. This rearrangement joins TRBV30 to TRBJ1-5; TRBD1 is a possible D gene (6 bases). Trimming removed 0 bases from V and 2 bases from J, with 14 bases in between. The CDR3 consists of 16 residues. CDR1 GTSNPN and CDR2 SVGIG come from the germline V gene (reference sequence).

The J gene is TRBJ2-7, the V gene TRBV4-1, with TRBD2 matching over 16 bases. This CDR3 spans 17 amino acids. The germline V gene has CDR1 MGHRA and CDR2 YSYEKL. J gave up 6 bases and V 0 bases, and 5 bases lay outside the gene matches. CDR3 residues: CASSQEAGLAGGPEQYF. CDR3 nucleotides: TGCGCCAGCAGCCAAGAAGCGGGACTAGCGGGAGGGCCCGAGCAGTACTTC.

A note on this clone: Distinct nucleotide sequences in the sample also encode this CDR3. The chain combines TRBV7-9 with TRBJ1-5; the D gene is possibly TRBD1 (5 bases). The CDR3 runs 14 residues. Trimming pared 1 base from V and 4 bases from J, leaving 8 bases between. Germline CDR1 reads SEHNR; CDR2 reads FQNEAQ (reference sequence). In DNA, the CDR3 is TGTGCCAGCAGCTTAGGGGGGGGAAATCAGCCCCAGCATTTT. Its protein is CASSLGGGNQPQHF. Variable domain in full (rest from reference TRBV7-9 and TRBJ1-5): DTGVSQNPRHKITKRGQNVTFRCDPISEHNRLYWYRQTLGQGPEFLTYFQNEAQLEKSRLLSDRFSAERPKGSFSTLEIQRTEQGDSAMYLCASSLGGGNQPQHFGDGTRLSIL.

The CDR3 reads CASSRAPLYGYTF. Here the CDR3 DNA reads TGCGCCAGCAGCCGGGCGCCCCTCTATGGCTACACCTTC. V gene TRBV4-3 combines with J gene TRBJ1-2; no reliable D call. V gave up 4 bases and J gave up 4 bases, with 10 bases separating them. CDR3 length equals 13 residues. Germline-derived CDR1 and CDR2 are LGHNA and YSLEER.